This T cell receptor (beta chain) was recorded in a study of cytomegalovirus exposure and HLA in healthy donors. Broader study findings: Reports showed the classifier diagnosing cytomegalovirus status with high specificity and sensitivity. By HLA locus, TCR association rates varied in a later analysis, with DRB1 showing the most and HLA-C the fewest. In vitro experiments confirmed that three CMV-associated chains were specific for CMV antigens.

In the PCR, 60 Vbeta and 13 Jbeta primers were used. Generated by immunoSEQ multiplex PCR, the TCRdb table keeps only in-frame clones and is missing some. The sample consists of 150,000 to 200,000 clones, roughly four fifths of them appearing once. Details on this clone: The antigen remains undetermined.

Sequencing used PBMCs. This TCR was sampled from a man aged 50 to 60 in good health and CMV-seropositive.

The CDR3 bases are TGTGCCAGCTCACCCGGGGACAGGGAGCGTGAGTATAGCGAGCAGTACTTC. Amino acid sequence: CASSPGDREREYSEQYF. The chain couples TRBV18 to TRBJ2-5; TRBD1 matches at 9 bases. The J call is doubtful: the DNA matches TRBJ2-7 better. Germline values: CDR1 KGHSH, CDR2 LQKENI. The CDR3 spans 17 residues.